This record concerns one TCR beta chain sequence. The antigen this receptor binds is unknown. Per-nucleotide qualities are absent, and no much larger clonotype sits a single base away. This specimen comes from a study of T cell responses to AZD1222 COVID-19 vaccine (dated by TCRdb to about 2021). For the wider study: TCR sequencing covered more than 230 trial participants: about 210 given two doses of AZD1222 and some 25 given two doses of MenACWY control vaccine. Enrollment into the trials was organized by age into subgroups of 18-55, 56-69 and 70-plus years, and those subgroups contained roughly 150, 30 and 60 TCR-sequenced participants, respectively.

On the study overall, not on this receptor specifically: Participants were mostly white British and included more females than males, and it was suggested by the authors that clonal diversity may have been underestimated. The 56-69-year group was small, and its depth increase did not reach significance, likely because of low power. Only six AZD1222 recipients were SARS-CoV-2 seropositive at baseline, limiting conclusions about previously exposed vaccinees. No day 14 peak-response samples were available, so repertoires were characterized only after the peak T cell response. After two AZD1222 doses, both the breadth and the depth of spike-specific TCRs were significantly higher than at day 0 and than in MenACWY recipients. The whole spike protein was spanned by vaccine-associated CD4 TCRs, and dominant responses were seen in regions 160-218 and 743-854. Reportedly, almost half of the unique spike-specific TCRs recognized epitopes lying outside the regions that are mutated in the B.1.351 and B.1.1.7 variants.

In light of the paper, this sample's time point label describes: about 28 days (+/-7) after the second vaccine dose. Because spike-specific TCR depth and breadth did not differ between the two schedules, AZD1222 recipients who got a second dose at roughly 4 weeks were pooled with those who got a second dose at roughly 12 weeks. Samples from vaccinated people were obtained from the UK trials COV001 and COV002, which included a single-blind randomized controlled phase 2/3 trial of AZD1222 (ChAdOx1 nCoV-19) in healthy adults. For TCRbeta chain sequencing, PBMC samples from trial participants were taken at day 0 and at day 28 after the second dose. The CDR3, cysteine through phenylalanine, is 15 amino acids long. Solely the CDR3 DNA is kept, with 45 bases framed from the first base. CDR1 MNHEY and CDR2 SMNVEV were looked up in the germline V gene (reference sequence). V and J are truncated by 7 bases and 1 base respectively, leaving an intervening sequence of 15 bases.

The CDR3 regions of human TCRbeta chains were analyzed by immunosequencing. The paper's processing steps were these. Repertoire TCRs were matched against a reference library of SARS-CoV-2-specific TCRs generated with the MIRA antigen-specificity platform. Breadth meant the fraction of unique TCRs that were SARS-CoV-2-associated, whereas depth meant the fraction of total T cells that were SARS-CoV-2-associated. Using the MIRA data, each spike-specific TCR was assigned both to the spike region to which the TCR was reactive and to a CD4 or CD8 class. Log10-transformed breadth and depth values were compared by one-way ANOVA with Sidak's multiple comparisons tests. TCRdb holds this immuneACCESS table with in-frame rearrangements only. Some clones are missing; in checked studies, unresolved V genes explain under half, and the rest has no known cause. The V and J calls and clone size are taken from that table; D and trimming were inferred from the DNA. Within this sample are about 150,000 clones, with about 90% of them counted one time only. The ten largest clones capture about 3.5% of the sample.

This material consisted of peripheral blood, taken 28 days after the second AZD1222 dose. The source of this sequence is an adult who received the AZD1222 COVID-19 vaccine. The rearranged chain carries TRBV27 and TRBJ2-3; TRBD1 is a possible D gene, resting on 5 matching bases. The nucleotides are TGTGCCAGCACTCGGTGGCTAGGGGGCACAGATACGCAGTATTTT. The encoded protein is CASTRWLGGTDTQYF.